A selection of T cell receptor beta chains follows, all from one sample in a study of blood T cell repertoires in COVID-19. Measured with immunoSEQ multiplex PCR; TCRdb has only the in-frame clones, and not every one. The sample has more than 95,000 clones, 88% seen once. The sequenced material came from peripheral blood. The receptor set was obtained from a man aged 50-59 years with acute or convalescent COVID-19. CDR3s include the opening cysteine and the closing phenylalanine or tryptophan. The order of the fields is J gene, clone size, D gene, V gene, CDR3 DNA, CDR3 protein. The D gene is left open where the match is weak. Where a row states a size, it is once, few, many or the class of an expanded clone; other rows omit it.

>TRBJ2-3|NA|NA|TRBV24-1
TGTGCCACCAGTGATTTGCACGAACACCGCACAGATACGCAGTATTTT
CATSDLHEHRTDTQYF
>TRBJ1-2|NA|TRBD1|TRBV6-5
TGTGCCAGCAGTTATTCTCGGACAGGGGGCAACTATGGCTACACCTTC
CASSYSRTGGNYGYTF
>TRBJ2-5|NA|TRBD2|TRBV5-4
TGTGCCAGCAGCTTGACTAGCGGGGGTGTCGGTGGGGCCCAGTACTTC
CASSLTSGGVGGAQYF
>TRBJ2-7|NA|NA|TRBV10-3
TGTGCCATCAGCACGCCCAGGGAATCCGTCTACGAGCAGTACTTC
CAISTPRESVYEQYF
>TRBJ2-3|NA|NA|TRBV19
TGTGCCAGTGCTAGTACGGGGACAGATACGCAGTATTTT
CASASTGTDTQYF
>TRBJ2-5|NA|NA|TRBV6-2/TRBV6-3
TGTGCCAGCAGCCCTGGACCTGGCGGACCGGGAAAAGAGACCCAGTACTTC
CASSPGPGGPGKETQYF
>TRBJ2-6|NA|TRBD1|TRBV14
TGTGCCAGCAGCCCCCGGACAGGCTTCTCTGGGGCCAACGTCCTGACTTTC
CASSPRTGFSGANVLTF
>TRBJ2-3|few|TRBD2|TRBV5-1
TGCGCCAGCAAGCGGGAGGGCCGCCCAGATACGCAGTATTTT
CASKREGRPDTQYF
>TRBJ2-2|NA|NA|TRBV11-2
TGTGCCAGCAGCTTAAAGGGAGGTGGGACCGGGGAGCTGTTTTTT
CASSLKGGGTGELFF
>TRBJ2-1|once|TRBD2|TRBV7-2
TGTGCCAGCAGCTCCCCCTCTAGCGGGAGGAGGGATGAGCAGTTCTTC
CASSSPSSGRRDEQFF
>TRBJ2-7|NA|TRBD2|TRBV7-8
TGTGCCAGCAGCTTGGGGGGGAAACCCTACGAGCAGTACTTC
CASSLGGKPYEQYF